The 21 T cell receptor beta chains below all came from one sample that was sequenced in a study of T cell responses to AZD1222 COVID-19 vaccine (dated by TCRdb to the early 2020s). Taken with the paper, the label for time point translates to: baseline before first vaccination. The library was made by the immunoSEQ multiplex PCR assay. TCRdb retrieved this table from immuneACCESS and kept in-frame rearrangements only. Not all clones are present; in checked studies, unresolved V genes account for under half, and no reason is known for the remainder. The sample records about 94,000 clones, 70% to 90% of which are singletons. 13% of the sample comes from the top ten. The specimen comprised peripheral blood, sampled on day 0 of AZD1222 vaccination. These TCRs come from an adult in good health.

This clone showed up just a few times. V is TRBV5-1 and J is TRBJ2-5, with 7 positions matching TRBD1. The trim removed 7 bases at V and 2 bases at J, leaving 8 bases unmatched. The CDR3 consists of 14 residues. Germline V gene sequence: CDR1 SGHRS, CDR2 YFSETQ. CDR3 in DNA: TGCGCCAGCGGACGGACAGGTTCTCAAGAGACCCAGTACTTC. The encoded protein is CASGRTGSQETQYF.

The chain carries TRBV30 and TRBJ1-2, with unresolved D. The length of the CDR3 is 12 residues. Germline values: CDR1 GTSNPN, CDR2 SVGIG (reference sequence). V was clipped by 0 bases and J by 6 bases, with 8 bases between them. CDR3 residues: CAWSVRANGYTF. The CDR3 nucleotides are TGTGCCTGGAGTGTACGGGCAAATGGCTACACCTTC.

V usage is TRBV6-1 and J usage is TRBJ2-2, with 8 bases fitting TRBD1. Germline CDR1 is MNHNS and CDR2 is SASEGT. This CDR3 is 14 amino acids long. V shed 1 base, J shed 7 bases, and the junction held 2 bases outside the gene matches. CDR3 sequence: CASSEDRGYGELFF. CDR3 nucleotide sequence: TGTGCCAGCAGTGAAGACAGGGGGTACGGGGAGCTGTTTTTT.

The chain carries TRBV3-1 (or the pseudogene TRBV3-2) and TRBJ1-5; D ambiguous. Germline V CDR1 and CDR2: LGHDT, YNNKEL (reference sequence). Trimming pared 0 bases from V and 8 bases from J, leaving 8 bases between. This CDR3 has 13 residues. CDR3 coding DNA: TGTGCCAGCAGCCAAGATAGGGAAGAGCCCCAGCATTTT. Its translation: CASSQDREEPQHF.

CDR3 DNA: TGTGCCAGTAGTTTGGGTACGAACACTGAAGCTTTCTTT. Translated, it gives CASSLGTNTEAFF. The chain joins TRBV19 to TRBJ1-1; D is unresolved. V lost 5 bases to trimming and J lost 1 base, with 8 bases between them. The germline CDR1 and CDR2 sequences are LNHDA and SQIVND (reference sequence). This CDR3 contains 13 residues.

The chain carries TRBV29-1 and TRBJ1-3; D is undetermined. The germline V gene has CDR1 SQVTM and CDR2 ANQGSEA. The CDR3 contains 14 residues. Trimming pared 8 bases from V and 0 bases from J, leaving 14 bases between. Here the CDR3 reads CSYVEGNSGNTIYF. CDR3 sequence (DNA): TGCAGCTACGTAGAGGGTAACTCTGGAAACACCATATATTTT.

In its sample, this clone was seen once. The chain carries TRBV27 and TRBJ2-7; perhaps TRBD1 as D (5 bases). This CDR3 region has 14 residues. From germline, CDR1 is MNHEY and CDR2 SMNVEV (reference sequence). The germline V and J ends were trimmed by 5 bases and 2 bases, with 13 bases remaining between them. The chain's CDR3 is CASSLRQGTYEQYF. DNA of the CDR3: TGTGCCAGCAGTCTCCGCCAGGGTACCTACGAGCAGTACTTC.

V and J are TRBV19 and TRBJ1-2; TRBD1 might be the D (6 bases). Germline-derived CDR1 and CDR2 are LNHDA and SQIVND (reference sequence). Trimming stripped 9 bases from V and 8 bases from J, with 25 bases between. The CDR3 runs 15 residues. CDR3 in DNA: TGTGCCAGCAGTCAGGGGTTCACTAATTATCACGGCTACACCTTC. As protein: CASSQGFTNYHGYTF. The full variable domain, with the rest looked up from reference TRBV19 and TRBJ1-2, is DGGITQSPKYLFRKEGQNVTLSCEQNLNHDAMYWYRQDPGQGLRLIYYSQIVNDFQKGDIAEGYSVSREKKESFPLTVTSAQKNPTAFYLCASSQGFTNYHGYTFGSGTRLTVV.

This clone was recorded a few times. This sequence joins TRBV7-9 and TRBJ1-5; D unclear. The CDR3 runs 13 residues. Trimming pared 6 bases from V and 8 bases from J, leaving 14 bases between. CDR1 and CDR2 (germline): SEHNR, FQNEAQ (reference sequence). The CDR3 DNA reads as TGTGCCAGCAGTCCAGGTGGCTGGGAGCCCCAGCATTTT. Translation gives CASSPGGWEPQHF. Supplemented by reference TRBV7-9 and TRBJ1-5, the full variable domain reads DTGVSQNPRHKITKRGQNVTFRCDPISEHNRLYWYRQTLGQGPEFLTYFQNEAQLEKSRLLSDRFSAERPKGSFSTLEIQRTEQGDSAMYLCASSPGGWEPQHFGDGTRLSIL.

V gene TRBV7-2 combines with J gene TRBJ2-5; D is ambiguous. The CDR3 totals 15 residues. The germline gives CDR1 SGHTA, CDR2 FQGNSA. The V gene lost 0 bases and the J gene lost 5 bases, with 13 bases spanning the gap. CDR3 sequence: CASSLAYMSWETQYF. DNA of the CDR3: TGTGCCAGCAGCTTAGCGTACATGTCCTGGGAGACCCAGTACTTC.

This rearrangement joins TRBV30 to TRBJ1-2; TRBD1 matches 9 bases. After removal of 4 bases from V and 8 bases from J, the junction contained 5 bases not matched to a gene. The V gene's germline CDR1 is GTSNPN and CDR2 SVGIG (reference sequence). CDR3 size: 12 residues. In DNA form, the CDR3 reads TGTGCCTGGAACAGGGGGCTGAGGGGCTACACCTTC. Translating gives CAWNRGLRGYTF. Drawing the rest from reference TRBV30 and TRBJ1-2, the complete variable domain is SQTIHQWPATLVQPVGSPLSLECTVEGTSNPNLYWYRQAAGRGLQLLFYSVGIGQISSEVPQNLSASRPQDRQFILSSKKLLLSDSGFYLCAWNRGLRGYTFGSGTRLTVV.

CDR3 protein: CASRPLAGATGELFF. Written as DNA, the CDR3 is TGTGCCAGCAGACCACTAGCGGGGGCCACCGGGGAGCTGTTTTTT. This rearrangement joins TRBV11-2 to TRBJ2-2, with 11 nucleotides matching TRBD2. The germline gives CDR1 SGHAT, CDR2 FQNNGV. V lost 6 bases and J lost 4; bases outside the gene matches: 4. The CDR3 extends over 15 amino acids.

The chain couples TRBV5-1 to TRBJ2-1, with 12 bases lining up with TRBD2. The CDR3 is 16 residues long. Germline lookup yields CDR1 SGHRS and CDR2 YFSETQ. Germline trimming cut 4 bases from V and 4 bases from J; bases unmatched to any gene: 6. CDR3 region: CASSPDLAGGYNEQFF. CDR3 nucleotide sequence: TGCGCCAGCAGCCCGGACCTAGCGGGGGGGTACAATGAGCAGTTCTTC.

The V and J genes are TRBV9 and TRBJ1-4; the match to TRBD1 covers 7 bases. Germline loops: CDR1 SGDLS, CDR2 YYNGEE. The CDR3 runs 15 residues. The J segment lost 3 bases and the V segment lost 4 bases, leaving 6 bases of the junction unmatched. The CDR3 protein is CASSYRQGANEKLFF. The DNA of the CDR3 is TGTGCCAGCAGCTATCGACAGGGAGCTAATGAAAAACTGTTTTTT.

The CDR3 nucleotides are TGTGCCAGCAGTGAGGACAGGGCAGCGGCCGGGGAGCTGTTTTTT. Protein: CASSEDRAAAGELFF. This chain links TRBV6-1 with TRBJ2-2; 8 bases map to TRBD1. Germline CDR1 is MNHNS and CDR2 is SASEGT. The CDR3 sequence is 15 residues long. V lost 3 bases and J lost 6; bases outside the gene matches: 6.

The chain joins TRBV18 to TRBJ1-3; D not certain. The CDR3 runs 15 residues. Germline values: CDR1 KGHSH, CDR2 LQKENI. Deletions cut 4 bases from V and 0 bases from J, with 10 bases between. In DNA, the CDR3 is TGTGCCAGCTCACGGACCAATCTCTCTGGAAACACCATATATTTT. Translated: CASSRTNLSGNTIYF.

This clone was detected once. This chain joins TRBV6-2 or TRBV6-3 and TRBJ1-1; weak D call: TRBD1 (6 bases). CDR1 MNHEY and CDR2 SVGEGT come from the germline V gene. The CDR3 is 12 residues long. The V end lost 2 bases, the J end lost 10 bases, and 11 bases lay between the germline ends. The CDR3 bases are TGTGCCAGCAGTTACCCGGGGGCCGGAGCTTTCTTT. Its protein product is CASSYPGAGAFF.

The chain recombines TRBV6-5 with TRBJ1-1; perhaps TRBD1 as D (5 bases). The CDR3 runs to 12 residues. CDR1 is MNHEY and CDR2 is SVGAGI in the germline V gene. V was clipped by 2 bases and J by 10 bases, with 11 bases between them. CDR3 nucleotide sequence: TGTGCCAGCAGTTACCGGGCAGGGCGAGCTTTCTTT. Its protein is CASSYRAGRAFF.

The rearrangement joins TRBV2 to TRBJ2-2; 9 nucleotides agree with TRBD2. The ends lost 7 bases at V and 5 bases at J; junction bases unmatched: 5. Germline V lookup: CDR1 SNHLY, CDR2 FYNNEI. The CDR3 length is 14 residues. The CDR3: CASKSGGRTGELFF. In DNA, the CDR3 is TGTGCCAGCAAAAGCGGGGGGAGGACCGGGGAGCTGTTTTTT.

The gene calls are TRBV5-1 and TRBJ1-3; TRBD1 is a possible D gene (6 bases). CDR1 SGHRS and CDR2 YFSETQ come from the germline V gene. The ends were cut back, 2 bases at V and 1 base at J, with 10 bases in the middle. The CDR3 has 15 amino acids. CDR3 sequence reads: CASSFDRNSGNTIYF. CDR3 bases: TGCGCCAGCAGCTTTGACAGGAATTCTGGAAACACCATATATTTT. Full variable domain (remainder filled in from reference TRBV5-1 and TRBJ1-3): KAGVTQTPRYLIKTRGQQVTLSCSPISGHRSVSWYQQTPGQGLQFLFEYFSETQRNKGNFPGRFSGRQFSNSRSEMNVSTLELGDSALYLCASSFDRNSGNTIYFGEGSWLTVV.

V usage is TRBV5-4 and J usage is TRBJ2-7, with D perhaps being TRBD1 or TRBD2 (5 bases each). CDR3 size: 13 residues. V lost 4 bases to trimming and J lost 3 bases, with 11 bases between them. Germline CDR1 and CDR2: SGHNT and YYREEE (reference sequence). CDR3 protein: CASSPGTYYEQYF. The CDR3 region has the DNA TGTGCCAGCAGCCCGGGGACCTACTACGAGCAGTACTTC. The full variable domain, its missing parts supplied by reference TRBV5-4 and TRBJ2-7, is ETGVTQSPTHLIKTRGQQVTLRCSSQSGHNTVSWYQQALGQGPQFIFQYYREEENGRGNFPPRFSGLQFPNYSSELNVNALELDDSALYLCASSPGTYYEQYFGPGTRLTVT.